The 32 T cell receptor beta chains in this list originate from one sample, sequenced in a study of cytomegalovirus exposure and HLA in healthy donors. In the PCR, 60 Vbeta and 13 Jbeta primers were used. Repertoires were generated with immunoSEQ multiplex PCR, while TCRdb's copy carries only in-frame clones and drops some. The sample has around 140,000 clones; 75% to 90% are singletons. The source material was PBMCs. These receptor sequences come from a man aged 35 to 55 in good health and CMV-seronegative.

CDR3 bases: TGTGCCAGCAGTGAAGGTCTTAGAAGAGCCCAGCATTTT. Its translation is CASSEGLRRAQHF. The chain combines TRBV2 with TRBJ1-5; D unclear. CDR3 length equals 13 residues. V dropped 1 base and J dropped 11 bases, with 12 bases sitting between them. Germline loops: CDR1 SNHLY, CDR2 FYNNEI.

The chain employs TRBV13 and TRBJ2-1; the match to TRBD2 covers 16 bases. Germline CDR1 is PRHDT and CDR2 is FYEKMQ (reference sequence). Trimming cost V 5 bases and J 7 bases; bases outside gene matches: 11. The CDR3 is 18 amino acids. The CDR3 DNA is TGTGCCAGCAGCCCGACGGGACTAGCGGGGGGGAGTAGAAATGAGCAGTTCTTC. It codes for CASSPTGLAGGSRNEQFF.

There are a few counts of this clone. This chain joins TRBV19 and TRBJ2-7, with 10 bases aligning to TRBD1. This CDR3 comprises 13 residues. Unmatched junction bases numbered 2, after V lost 3 bases and J lost 6 bases. Germline CDR1 and CDR2: LNHDA and SQIVND (reference sequence). For the CDR3, the DNA is TGTGCCAGTAGTATCAGGACAGGGGGCGAGCAGTACTTC. Its protein product is CASSIRTGGEQYF.

Here the CDR3 DNA reads TGCGCCAGCAGCGTGGGGGACTTATACAATGAGCAGTTCTTC. It codes for CASSVGDLYNEQFF. The chain employs TRBV5-1 and TRBJ2-1; D is possibly TRBD2 (6 bases). This CDR3 is built from 14 residues. Per germline, CDR1 SGHRS and CDR2 YFSETQ. V lost 4 bases to trimming and J lost 4 bases, with 12 bases between them.

V and J are TRBV18 and TRBJ2-7; 7 positions agree with TRBD1. This CDR3 contains 13 residues. CDR1 and CDR2 (germline): KGHSH, LQKENI. Trimming at V came to 0 bases and at J to 6 bases, leaving 2 bases not matched to a gene. For the CDR3, the DNA is TGTGCCAGCTCACCACCGACAGGGCCCGAGCAGTACTTC. Protein product: CASSPPTGPEQYF.

CDR3 in DNA: TGTGCCAGCAGCTTATATAGTACGAACACCGGGGAGCTGTTTTTT. Translating it yields CASSLYSTNTGELFF. V and J are TRBV7-3 and TRBJ2-2, with unresolved D. CDR1 is SGHTA and CDR2 is FQGTGA in the germline V gene. This CDR3 comprises 15 residues. Trimming took 2 bases from V and 0 from J, leaving 7 bases between them.

This rearrangement joins TRBV29-1 to TRBJ1-5, with D uncertain. V was shortened by 6 bases and J by 7 bases, with 16 bases between the two germline ends. The germline gives CDR1 SQVTM, CDR2 ANQGSEA. The CDR3 spans 13 residues. The CDR3 spells CSVQGGMGQPQHF. The CDR3 nucleotides read TGCAGCGTCCAAGGAGGGATGGGGCAGCCCCAGCATTTT.

In this sample, this clone turned up a few times. The CDR3 DNA reads as TGTGCCAGCAGTTTCAATCTTGGGCGACAGGGGATTGTCGAGCAGTACTTC. This gives the protein CASSFNLGRQGIVEQYF. The genes are TRBV27 and TRBJ2-7; 8 nucleotides match TRBD1. The junction had 16 bases not matched to a gene; V was cut back by 3 bases and J by 6 bases. Germline CDR1 MNHEY, CDR2 SMNVEV (reference sequence). The CDR3 runs to 17 residues.

V is TRBV28 and J is TRBJ2-2; D gene unclear. Germline assignment: CDR1 MDHEN and CDR2 SYDVKM. The CDR3 totals 18 residues. Trimming took 3 bases from V and 1 from J, leaving 18 bases between them. This CDR3 is CASSFALEMTRNTGELFF. The CDR3 DNA sequence: TGTGCCAGCAGTTTTGCCCTCGAGATGACACGGAACACCGGGGAGCTGTTTTTT.

The genes are TRBV2 and TRBJ2-1, with 12 positions matching TRBD2. Germline-derived CDR1 and CDR2 are SNHLY and FYNNEI. This CDR3 is 16 amino acids long. Losses at the gene ends were 5 bases for V and 2 bases for J; bases not matched to a gene: 4. The CDR3 DNA sequence: TGTGCCAGCAGTCCCCTAGCGGGAGGGACCTACAATGAGCAGTTCTTC. Translating gives CASSPLAGGTYNEQFF.

The genes are TRBV5-4 and TRBJ2-7; D possibly corresponds to TRBD2 (5 bases). Trimming took off 0 bases at V and 2 bases at J, with 12 bases between the two ends. The CDR3 spans 15 residues. Germline CDR1 SGHNT, CDR2 YYREEE (reference sequence). Here the CDR3 reads CASSLATKWPYEQYF. DNA for the CDR3: TGTGCCAGCAGCTTGGCGACTAAATGGCCCTACGAGCAGTACTTC. The full variable domain, its missing parts supplied by reference TRBV5-4 and TRBJ2-7, is ETGVTQSPTHLIKTRGQQVTLRCSSQSGHNTVSWYQQALGQGPQFIFQYYREEENGRGNFPPRFSGLQFPNYSSELNVNALELDDSALYLCASSLATKWPYEQYFGPGTRLTVT.

This clone turned up a few times. The CDR3: CASRVLAGIPDTQYF. The CDR3 nucleotides are TGTGCCAGCAGGGTTCTAGCGGGAATCCCAGATACGCAGTATTTT. The rearrangement links TRBV6-5 to TRBJ2-3; TRBD2 agrees at 9 bases. Losses at the gene ends were 6 bases for V and 4 bases for J; bases not matched to a gene: 8. CDR3 length: 15 residues. Per the germline V gene, CDR1 is MNHEY and CDR2 is SVGAGI.

This rearrangement joins TRBV10-3 to TRBJ1-1; 9 bases are shared with TRBD1. Germline values: CDR1 ENHRY, CDR2 SYGVKD. V gave up 2 bases and J gave up 8 bases; unmatched junction bases: 9. The CDR3 is made up of 15 amino acids. The DNA for the CDR3 is TGTGCCATCAGTGAGCTACCCGGGACAGGGCGGGAAGCTTTCTTT. Protein sequence: CAISELPGTGREAFF.

Written as DNA, the CDR3 is TGTGCCAGCAGCTTGGAAGGATTGGAGGACGAGCAGTACTTC. Translated, it gives CASSLEGLEDEQYF. The chain is built from TRBV5-4 and TRBJ2-7, with TRBD2 as a possible D gene (5 bases). This CDR3 region has 14 residues. Trimming left V 0 bases short and J 5 bases short, with 12 bases between. Germline V gene data show CDR1 as SGHNT and CDR2 as YYREEE (reference sequence).

The chain carries TRBV18 and TRBJ2-2, with TRBD1 matching 7 bases. The CDR3 length is 15 residues. V trimming: 6 bases; J trimming: 5 bases; junction bases outside the gene matches: 9. The V gene's germline CDR1 is KGHSH and CDR2 LQKENI. CDR3 amino acids: CASSLRDSETGELFF. DNA for the CDR3: TGTGCCAGCTCCCTGAGGGACAGCGAGACCGGGGAGCTGTTTTTT.

This chain connects TRBV25-1 to TRBJ1-6, with 8 nucleotides matching TRBD1. The CDR3 is 16 amino acids. J lost 8 bases, V lost 1 base, and 7 bases had no gene match. Germline lookup yields CDR1 MGHDK and CDR2 SYGVNS. CDR3 DNA: TGTGCCAGCAGTGAATTATGGACAGGGAGGCATTCACCCCTCCACTTT. It encodes CASSELWTGRHSPLHF.

This chain joins TRBV6-5 and TRBJ2-1; possibly TRBD1 for D (5 bases). V shed 0 bases and J shed 0 bases, with 9 bases lying between them. CDR3 length: 16 amino acids. Looked up from germline, CDR1 is MNHEY and CDR2 is SVGAGI. The CDR3 DNA sequence: TGTGCCAGCAGTTACTCGGGGCAGGGCTCCTACAATGAGCAGTTCTTC. This codes for CASSYSGQGSYNEQFF.

The rearrangement uses TRBV9 and TRBJ2-3, with D possibly being TRBD1 (6 bases). Germline CDR1 and CDR2: SGDLS and YYNGEE. V dropped 0 bases and J dropped 4 bases, with 12 bases sitting between them. The CDR3 contains 15 residues. CDR3 nucleotides: TGTGCCAGCAGCGTAGGCGGCAGGGGCCCAGATACGCAGTATTTT. Protein product: CASSVGGRGPDTQYF. Looking up the rest from reference TRBV9 and TRBJ2-3 gives the full variable domain: DSGVTQTPKHLITATGQRVTLRCSPRSGDLSVYWYQQSLDQGLQFLIQYYNGEERAKGNILERFSAQQFPDLHSELNLSSLELGDSALYFCASSVGGRGPDTQYFGPGTRLTVL.

The rearrangement joins TRBV5-1 to TRBJ1-1; no clear D. The germline CDR1 and CDR2 sequences are SGHRS and YFSETQ. The CDR3 spans 14 residues. The V and J ends lost 5 bases and 5 bases respectively, with 16 bases between them. The CDR3 here is CASRTVTSGTEAFF. The CDR3 region has the DNA TGCGCCAGCAGAACCGTTACTTCGGGGACTGAAGCTTTCTTT.

The chain has TRBV27 and TRBJ1-5; the D is unclear. CDR3 size: 16 residues. Germline lookup yields CDR1 MNHEY and CDR2 SMNVEV (reference sequence). V lost 2 bases and J 0 bases, leaving 11 bases between the germline ends. The CDR3 DNA reads TGTGCCAGCAGTTTAGTGGGCAGTTATAGCAATCAGCCCCAGCATTTT. Translating gives CASSLVGSYSNQPQHF.

The chain uses TRBV7-2 and TRBJ2-1; 12 positions match TRBD2. V was clipped by 0 bases and J by 9 bases; unmatched bases: 6. The CDR3 loop spans 16 amino acids. Per germline, CDR1 SGHTA and CDR2 FQGNSA. As DNA, the CDR3 is TGTGCCAGCAGCTTAGCCAGACTAGCGGGAGTAGGTGAGCAGTTCTTC. Protein product: CASSLARLAGVGEQFF. Full variable domain (remainder filled in from reference TRBV7-2 and TRBJ2-1): GAGVSQSPSNKVTEKGKDVELRCDPISGHTALYWYRQSLGQGLEFLIYFQGNSAPDKSGLPSDRFSAERTGGSVSTLTIQRTQQEDSAVYLCASSLARLAGVGEQFFGPGTRLTVL.

The rearrangement uses TRBV5-5 and TRBJ2-7; 13 nucleotides line up with TRBD2. Germline-derived CDR1 and CDR2 are SGHKS and YYEKEE (reference sequence). Trimming at V came to 2 bases and at J to 4 bases, leaving 6 bases not matched to a gene. The CDR3 extends over 16 amino acids. CDR3 coding DNA: TGTGCCAGCAGCTTTGGACTAGCGGGGGACAAGTACGAGCAGTACTTC. Encoded protein: CASSFGLAGDKYEQYF.

The genes are TRBV30 and TRBJ2-2, with 10 bases lining up with TRBD2. The V gene's germline CDR1 is GTSNPN and CDR2 SVGIG (reference sequence). The CDR3 is 15 amino acids. V was clipped by 1 base and J by 2 bases; unmatched bases: 1. The CDR3 DNA follows: TGTGCCTGGAGTGAACTAGCGGGAAACACCGGGGAGCTGTTTTTT. Amino acids: CAWSELAGNTGELFF.

This clone was seen a few times. The chain recombines TRBV30 with TRBJ2-1; D is undetermined. Trimming left V 0 bases short and J 9 bases short, with 9 bases between. This CDR3 comprises 12 residues. Germline V gene data show CDR1 as GTSNPN and CDR2 as SVGIG (reference sequence). The CDR3 protein is CAWSVLESEQFF. Written as DNA, the CDR3 is TGTGCCTGGAGTGTACTTGAGAGTGAGCAGTTCTTC.

The V gene is TRBV5-1, the J gene TRBJ2-1, with TRBD1 as a possible D gene (5 bases). The CDR3 covers 15 residues. Trimming pared 4 bases from V and 4 bases from J, leaving 15 bases between. In germline, CDR1 is SGHRS, CDR2 YFSETQ. CDR3 nucleotides: TGCGCCAGCAGCCCAAACTATGACAGTTACAATGAGCAGTTCTTC. It codes for CASSPNYDSYNEQFF.

The rearrangement uses TRBV6-5 and TRBJ2-2, with D possibly being TRBD2 (5 bases). The CDR3 is 13 residues long. Germline loops: CDR1 MNHEY, CDR2 SVGAGI. Trimming removed 4 bases at V and 6 bases at J, with 9 bases between. CDR3 DNA: TGTGCCAGCAGTTCGGACGGGGCCGGGGAGCTGTTTTTT. This codes for CASSSDGAGELFF.

The rearrangement uses TRBV9 and TRBJ2-1; 8 nucleotides align to TRBD2. From germline, CDR1 is SGDLS and CDR2 YYNGEE. This CDR3 is 15 amino acids long. V shed 0 bases and J 4 bases; nucleotides not matched to a gene: 3. The CDR3 region has the DNA TGTGCCAGCAGCGTAGCAGGCGGGAGGTACAATGAGCAGTTCTTC. Translated, it gives CASSVAGGRYNEQFF.

The CDR3 is CASSPRQGHNEQFF. CDR3 in DNA: TGTGCCAGCAGCCCCCGACAGGGCCACAATGAGCAGTTCTTC. V gene TRBV11-3 combines with J gene TRBJ2-1; TRBD1 agrees at 7 bases. Looked up from germline, CDR1 is SGHNT and CDR2 is YENEEA. This CDR3 contains 14 residues. J was trimmed by 5 bases and V by 5 bases; bases with no gene match: 6.

The rearrangement links TRBV2 to TRBJ1-5; D not resolved. Germline assignment: CDR1 SNHLY and CDR2 FYNNEI. The CDR3 sequence is 14 residues long. V was shortened by 10 bases and J by 3 bases, with 16 bases between the two germline ends. CDR3 sequence (DNA): TGTGCCAAAACTCGGAGGGATACCAATCAGCCCCAGCATTTT. Translating gives CAKTRRDTNQPQHF.

As regards this clone: The sample carries other DNA sequences with the same CDR3. This chain connects TRBV18 to TRBJ1-5; D ambiguous. The germline CDR1 and CDR2 sequences are KGHSH and LQKENI. The CDR3 is 14 residues long. The V end lost 2 bases, the J end lost 6 bases, and 11 bases lay between the germline ends. CDR3 bases: TGTGCCAGCTCACCATCGGGGATGGGTCAGCCCCAGCATTTT. As protein: CASSPSGMGQPQHF.

V and J are TRBV7-9 and TRBJ2-7, with D possibly being TRBD1 (6 bases). V was trimmed by 4 bases and J by 2 bases, leaving 18 bases between them. Per germline, CDR1 SEHNR and CDR2 FQNEAQ (reference sequence). There are 16 residues in the CDR3. DNA for the CDR3: TGTGCCAGCAGCTCCCCAGAGGTGGGGGCAGCCTACGAGCAGTACTTC. This gives the protein CASSSPEVGAAYEQYF.

V usage is TRBV10-3 and J usage is TRBJ1-1; a possible D gene is TRBD1 (6 bases). Germline assignment: CDR1 ENHRY and CDR2 SYGVKD. V was clipped by 6 bases and J by 1 base, with 18 bases between them. The CDR3 contains 16 residues. CDR3 loop: CAIRTISQGPNTEAFF. CDR3 DNA: TGTGCCATCAGGACGATTTCACAGGGTCCGAACACTGAAGCTTTCTTT.